Shown below are 20 T cell receptor beta chains from a single sample sequenced in a study of regulatory T cells in long-lasting Graves disease. iRepertoire HTBI primers and Arm-PCR of CDR3 regions built TCR beta libraries. TCRdb fed the multiplex PCR reads into MiXCR, producing one record per CDR3 protein. Here the sample spans approximately 400,000 distinct CDR3 sequences, just under 15% being singletons. Time point given: newly diagnosed GD, antithyroid drugs for less than 3 months. Isolated PBMC RNA provided the starting material for the TCR library. The sample also formed part of further work on T cells in Graves' hyperthyroidism and ophthalmopathy.

The sequences come from peripheral blood mononuclear cells (PBMCs), collected at new diagnosis, from a patient treated with antithyroid drugs. These receptors all stem from a woman aged 30 to 39 with Graves disease.

This clonotype was found many times. The chain carries TRBV28 and TRBJ1-3; the D is unclear. Germline V gene data show CDR1 as MDHEN and CDR2 as SYDVKM. The CDR3 runs 12 residues. V was clipped by 0 bases and J by 7 bases, with 4 bases between them. CDR3 DNA: TGTGCCAGCAGTTTATGGGGGAACACCATATATTTT. Translating gives CASSLWGNTIYF. Based on the CDR3 plus reference TRBV28 and TRBJ1-3, the full variable domain is DVKVTQSSRYLVKRTGEKVFLECVQDMDHENMFWYRQDPGLGLRLIYFSYDVKMKEKGDIPEGYSVSREKKERFSLILESASTNQTSMYLCASSLWGNTIYFGEGSWLTVV.

This clonotype was seen at least ten times. The chain carries TRBV29-1 and TRBJ1-1; 7 nucleotides align to TRBD1. J was trimmed by 6 bases and V by 4 bases; bases with no gene match: 5. The germline CDR1 and CDR2 sequences are SQVTM and ANQGSEA. The CDR3 is 12 amino acids. In nucleotides, the CDR3 is TGCAGCGTTGCGTTTCAGGGGGCTGAAGCTTTCTTT. This encodes CSVAFQGAEAFF.

This clonotype was observed a few times. The chain uses TRBV29-1 and TRBJ1-4; D is perhaps TRBD1 (5 bases). Per germline, CDR1 SQVTM and CDR2 ANQGSEA. The CDR3 is made up of 12 amino acids. With 6 bases removed from V and 8 bases from J, the gap between germline ends came to 13 bases. The chain's CDR3 is CSVRDGREKLFF. The DNA of the CDR3 is TGCAGCGTCAGGGACGGAAGGGAAAAACTGTTTTTT.

This clonotype was observed at least ten times. V gene TRBV28 combines with J gene TRBJ1-5, with 10 bases matching TRBD1. J was trimmed by 2 bases and V by 5 bases; bases with no gene match: 15. CDR3 size: 19 residues. CDR1 MDHEN and CDR2 SYDVKM come from the germline V gene. Here the CDR3 reads CASSIWSDRGPVGNQPQHF. CDR3 nucleotide sequence: TGTGCCAGCAGTATCTGGTCCGACAGGGGGCCGGTAGGCAATCAGCCCCAGCATTTT.

A remark on this clonotype: This clone may be a read error of a much larger clone one base away. CDR3 residues: CATSDLGQSYNEQYF. The DNA for the CDR3 is TGTGCCACCAGTGATTTGGGACAGTCCTACAATGAGCAGTACTTC. The chain uses TRBV24-1 and TRBJ2-5; D is perhaps TRBD1 (6 bases). CDR1 is KGHDR, CDR2 SFDVKD, per germline. The CDR3 is 15 residues long. V lost 0 bases and J lost 11, with 18 bases in between.

In this sample, this clonotype turned up many times. This rearrangement joins TRBV7-6 to TRBJ2-1; TRBD2 matches 12 bases. CDR1 and CDR2 (germline): SGHVS, FNYEAQ. V dropped 1 base and J dropped 6; count of bases not matched to a gene: 10. The CDR3 totals 18 residues. The CDR3 loop is CASSLGPPASGRGNEQFF. CDR3 sequence (DNA): TGTGCCAGCAGCTTAGGCCCCCCGGCTAGCGGGAGGGGCAATGAGCAGTTCTTC.

The genes are TRBV7-9 and TRBJ2-7; 7 bases are a match to TRBD2. V was clipped by 5 bases and J by 0 bases; unmatched bases: 10. The CDR3 runs 16 residues. CDR1 and CDR2 (germline): SEHNR, FQNEAQ (reference sequence). The CDR3 region is CASSPPPGLRSYEQYF. Here the CDR3 DNA reads TGTGCCAGCAGCCCGCCTCCGGGACTACGCTCCTACGAGCAGTACTTC.

This clonotype came up many times. The rearrangement joins TRBV6-1 to TRBJ2-2, with 10 bases that match TRBD1. This CDR3 is 15 amino acids long. Germline values: CDR1 MNHNS, CDR2 SASEGT. J was trimmed by 4 bases and V by 5 bases; bases with no gene match: 4. The CDR3, as DNA: TGTGCCAGCAGTCCGACAGGGGGCATCACCGGGGAGCTGTTTTTT. It is translated as CASSPTGGITGELFF.

In its sample, this clonotype was seen many times. The V gene is TRBV13, the J gene TRBJ2-5, with TRBD2 identical over 11 bases. From germline, CDR1 is PRHDT and CDR2 FYEKMQ (reference sequence). J was trimmed by 1 base and V by 5 bases; bases with no gene match: 6. The CDR3 runs 16 residues. As DNA, the CDR3 is TGTGCCAGCAGCCCCGGGACTAGCGGACTCCAAGAGACCCAGTACTTC. It translates to CASSPGTSGLQETQYF. The full variable domain, in which reference TRBV13 and TRBJ2-5 provide the parts outside the CDR3, is AAGVIQSPRHLIKEKRETATLKCYPIPRHDTVYWYQQGPGQDPQFLISFYEKMQSDKGSIPDRFSAQQFSDYHSELNMSSLELGDSALYFCASSPGTSGLQETQYFGPGTRLLVL.

To note about this clonotype: With only one base between it and a far larger clone, this is likely a read error. The chain recombines TRBV7-9 with TRBJ2-1; 7 bases agree with TRBD2. Germline V CDR1 and CDR2: SEHNR, FQNEAQ (reference sequence). The CDR3 sequence is 14 residues long. The V segment lost 10 bases and the J segment 7 bases; nucleotides outside the gene matches: 13. The CDR3 sequence: CAKGGPAGTNEQFF. The CDR3 bases are TGTGCCAAGGGTGGGCCAGCGGGAACGAATGAGCAGTTCTTC.

V usage is TRBV5-1 and J usage is TRBJ2-7, with D perhaps being TRBD1 or TRBD2 (6 bases each). The ends were cut back, 5 bases at V and 4 bases at J, with 16 bases in the middle. The CDR3 has 14 amino acids. Germline V lookup: CDR1 SGHRS, CDR2 YFSETQ. CDR3 sequence (DNA): TGCGCCAGCAGTCGCGGGACACTAGGTTACGAGCAGTACTTC. Translated: CASSRGTLGYEQYF.

The rearrangement uses TRBV19 and TRBJ1-5, with TRBD1 matching over 9 bases. J was trimmed by 0 bases and V by 6 bases; bases with no gene match: 12. From germline, CDR1 is LNHDA and CDR2 SQIVND (reference sequence). The CDR3 is 18 residues long. CDR3 bases: TGTGCCAGTAGGACGGACAGGGGTCCTGGTTATAGCAATCAGCCCCAGCATTTT. As protein: CASRTDRGPGYSNQPQHF.

The chain couples TRBV2 to TRBJ1-1; a weak D match, TRBD1 (6 bases). The CDR3 consists of 14 residues. The V and J ends lost 8 bases and 10 bases respectively, with 23 bases between them. Germline V gene data show CDR1 as SNHLY and CDR2 as FYNNEI. The CDR3 loop reads CASRIAGGHQGAFF. In nucleotides, the CDR3 is TGTGCCAGCCGAATTGCGGGGGGGCACCAAGGAGCTTTCTTT.

The sample holds many counts of this clonotype. V usage is TRBV18 and J usage is TRBJ2-7, with D unclear. The germline V gene has CDR1 KGHSH and CDR2 LQKENI. The CDR3 covers 14 residues. Trimming shortened V by 3 bases and J by 3 bases, and 12 bases separated the two germline ends. The CDR3 protein is CASSPLPGGYEQYF. CDR3 nucleotides: TGTGCCAGCTCACCGCTACCGGGTGGCTACGAGCAGTACTTC.

This clonotype was observed at least ten times. The chain employs TRBV20-1 and TRBJ2-1, with TRBD1 as a possible D gene (5 bases). The CDR3 is 11 amino acids. Trimming shortened V by 5 bases and J by 7 bases, and 9 bases separated the two germline ends. Looked up from germline, CDR1 is DFQATT and CDR2 is SNEGSKA (reference sequence). DNA for the CDR3: TGCAGTGCTTTTAGGGGAAATGAGCAGTTCTTC. Its translation is CSAFRGNEQFF.

This clonotype was observed many times. The chain joins TRBV7-3 to TRBJ1-1; D unclear. Germline CDR1 is SGHTA and CDR2 is FQGTGA. V lost 0 bases, J lost 5 bases, and 10 bases lay in between. The CDR3 covers 14 residues. This CDR3 reads CASSLTPGRTEAFF. In DNA form, the CDR3 reads TGTGCCAGCAGCTTAACTCCGGGGAGGACTGAAGCTTTCTTT.

This clonotype was recorded at least ten times. This sequence joins TRBV11-2 and TRBJ2-2; TRBD2 is a possible D gene (5 bases). CDR3 size: 12 residues. Germline V gives CDR1 SGHAT, CDR2 FQNNGV. V lost 3 bases and J 11 bases, leaving 10 bases between the germline ends. Written as DNA, the CDR3 is TGTGCCAGCAGCTTCAGCGGCCCCGAGCTGTTTTTT. Translated: CASSFSGPELFF.

This clonotype was detected ten times or more. The chain's CDR3 is CSARPGGYEQYF. CDR3 in DNA: TGCAGTGCTAGGCCCGGAGGGTACGAGCAGTACTTC. The gene calls are TRBV20-1 and TRBJ2-7; a possible D gene is TRBD2 (6 bases). CDR1 and CDR2 (germline): DFQATT, SNEGSKA (reference sequence). CDR3 length equals 12 residues. V gave up 3 bases and J gave up 4 bases, with 10 bases separating them.

This clonotype has at least ten counts. The V gene is TRBV3-1, the J gene TRBJ1-2; TRBD1 matches at 7 bases. Germline V gene lookup returns CDR1 LGHDT and CDR2 YNNKEL (reference sequence). Trimming removed 1 base from V and 8 bases from J; junction bases left unmatched: 7. The CDR3 runs 14 residues. The CDR3 DNA reads TGTGCCAGCAGCCAAGGACAGGGACAGTGGGGCTACACCTTC. This translates into CASSQGQGQWGYTF.

This clonotype was seen many times. The chain recombines TRBV20-1 with TRBJ2-7; 7 positions agree with TRBD2. Germline V gives CDR1 DFQATT, CDR2 SNEGSKA (reference sequence). V shed 3 bases, J shed 2 bases, and the junction held 4 bases outside the gene matches. This CDR3 has 13 amino acids. CDR3 in DNA: TGCAGTGCTAGTGGGAGGGCCACCTACGAGCAGTACTTC. This encodes CSASGRATYEQYF.